Following are 23 T cell receptor beta chains from one sample sequenced in a study of T cells in narcolepsy. The table came from immunoSEQ multiplex PCR; TCRdb's copy has only in-frame clones and leaves some out. The sample records about 34,000 clones, around four fifths being singletons. The sequenced sample consisted of CD45RA- memory CD4+ T cells from PBMCs. The receptors were gathered from a human donor with narcolepsy.

The rearrangement links TRBV5-1 to TRBJ2-1; 11 nucleotides line up with TRBD2. Germline CDR1 is SGHRS and CDR2 is YFSETQ. J lost 3 bases, V lost 5 bases, and 4 bases had no gene match. The length of the CDR3 is 15 residues. For the CDR3, the DNA is TGCGCCAGCAGGACTAGCGGGACTCGCTACAATGAGCAGTTCTTC. Its protein product is CASRTSGTRYNEQFF. The variable domain in full, completed from reference TRBV5-1 and TRBJ2-1, reads KAGVTQTPRYLIKTRGQQVTLSCSPISGHRSVSWYQQTPGQGLQFLFEYFSETQRNKGNFPGRFSGRQFSNSRSEMNVSTLELGDSALYLCASRTSGTRYNEQFFGPGTRLTVL.

The chain carries TRBV19 and TRBJ2-3, with 7 bases aligning to TRBD1. Germline assignment: CDR1 LNHDA and CDR2 SQIVND (reference sequence). V lost 4 bases, J lost 10 bases, and 14 bases stayed unmatched. There are 15 residues in the CDR3. The CDR3 here is CASSRTGTASPPQYF. CDR3 sequence (DNA): TGTGCCAGTAGTAGGACCGGGACAGCCTCACCTCCGCAGTATTTT.

This clone was recorded a few times. V is TRBV5-1 and J is TRBJ1-4, with TRBD1 as a possible D gene (6 bases). Trimming left V 4 bases short and J 8 bases short, with 18 bases between. Germline V gene lookup returns CDR1 SGHRS and CDR2 YFSETQ. The CDR3 loop spans 15 amino acids. CDR3 in DNA: TGCGCCAGCAGCGGACCCGGGACAAGAGGCGAAAAACTGTTTTTT. This sequence encodes CASSGPGTRGEKLFF. Variable domain in full (rest from reference TRBV5-1 and TRBJ1-4): KAGVTQTPRYLIKTRGQQVTLSCSPISGHRSVSWYQQTPGQGLQFLFEYFSETQRNKGNFPGRFSGRQFSNSRSEMNVSTLELGDSALYLCASSGPGTRGEKLFFGSGTQLSVL.

The rearrangement uses TRBV7-6 and TRBJ1-5; D unresolved. V lost 0 bases and J lost 5, with 20 bases in between. This CDR3 spans 18 amino acids. Looked up from germline, CDR1 is SGHVS and CDR2 is FNYEAQ. As DNA, the CDR3 is TGTGCCAGCAGCTTAGCATCCGGAGGGATGGGTATGGATCAGCCCCAGCATTTT. Protein: CASSLASGGMGMDQPQHF.

The gene calls are TRBV7-9 and TRBJ2-6; 8 bases fit TRBD1. V was pared by 1 base and J by 2 bases, with 7 bases of the junction left unmatched. Germline V gives CDR1 SEHNR, CDR2 FQNEAQ (reference sequence). This CDR3 spans 18 amino acids. CDR3 region: CASSLERTGLTGANVLTF. The DNA of the CDR3 is TGTGCCAGCAGCTTAGAACGGACAGGGCTTACTGGGGCCAACGTCCTGACTTTC.

The chain couples TRBV6-5 to TRBJ1-2, with TRBD1 matching 8 bases. V lost 6 bases to trimming and J lost 4 bases; unmatched junction nucleotides: 10. Per germline, CDR1 MNHEY and CDR2 SVGAGI. This CDR3 contains 15 residues. CDR3 sequence reads: CASSLDRATGYGYTF. The CDR3 DNA reads as TGTGCCAGCAGCTTGGACAGGGCCACGGGCTATGGCTACACCTTC.

V and J are TRBV28 and TRBJ1-5; tentatively, D is TRBD1 (5 bases). The V and J ends lost 4 bases and 4 bases respectively, with 11 bases between them. Germline V gene lookup returns CDR1 MDHEN and CDR2 SYDVKM. This CDR3 is built from 14 residues. CDR3 sequence (DNA): TGTGCCAGCAGTTGGGACGAAAGGAATCAGCCCCAGCATTTT. Residues: CASSWDERNQPQHF.

This clone was counted between two and nine times. This sequence joins TRBV2 and TRBJ2-7; D call uncertain. CDR1 and CDR2 (germline): SNHLY, FYNNEI. The CDR3 is 11 amino acids. The ends were cut back, 1 base at V and 4 bases at J, with 2 bases in the middle. The CDR3: CASSEGYEQYF. The CDR3 DNA reads TGTGCCAGCAGTGAAGGTTACGAGCAGTACTTC.

The V gene is TRBV29-1, the J gene TRBJ1-2, with TRBD1 matching 9 bases. Germline V gene data show CDR1 as SQVTM and CDR2 as ANQGSEA. The CDR3 contains 15 residues. Unmatched junction bases numbered 13, after V lost 6 bases and J lost 5 bases. CDR3 protein: CSVRNVGQGPYGYTF. DNA of the CDR3: TGCAGCGTCCGAAATGTGGGACAGGGACCGTATGGCTACACCTTC. Full variable domain (outside the CDR3, taken from reference TRBV29-1 and TRBJ1-2): SAVISQKPSRDICQRGTSLTIQCQVDSQVTMMFWYRQQPGQSLTLIATANQGSEATYESGFVIDKFPISRPNLTFSTLTVSNMSPEDSSIYLCSVRNVGQGPYGYTFGSGTRLTVV.

This clone has a handful of counts. The chain carries TRBV9 and TRBJ1-2; 9 bases map to TRBD1. Per germline, CDR1 SGDLS and CDR2 YYNGEE. This CDR3 spans 14 amino acids. V lost 3 bases and J lost 8; bases outside the gene matches: 8. The CDR3 bases are TGTGCCAGCAGCGCCGGACAGGGGAAACACGGCTACACCTTC. Protein sequence: CASSAGQGKHGYTF.

The chain is built from TRBV6-5 and TRBJ1-1; D uncertain. V lost 7 bases and J 9 bases, leaving 12 bases between the germline ends. Per germline, CDR1 MNHEY and CDR2 SVGAGI. The CDR3 covers 11 residues. CDR3 region: CASIRGTQAFF. CDR3 DNA sequence: TGTGCCAGCATCCGGGGTACCCAAGCTTTCTTT.

The V call is TRBV5-4, the J call TRBJ1-2, with 7 bases matching TRBD1. V gave up 4 bases and J gave up 3 bases; unmatched junction bases: 6. The CDR3 consists of 14 residues. The germline V gene encodes CDR1 SGHNT and CDR2 YYREEE (reference sequence). The CDR3 DNA is TGTGCCAGCAGCAAATACAGGGGAGACTATGGCTACACCTTC. Translated, it gives CASSKYRGDYGYTF.

The rearrangement uses TRBV21-1 and TRBJ2-3; the table's TRBD2 call for D was not verified on the DNA. TRBV21-1 is classified as a pseudogene. This CDR3 has 15 amino acids. The CDR3 DNA follows: TGTGCCAGCAGCAGACTACGTCGGGCTTCAGATACGCAGTATTTT. Its translation is CASSRLRRASDTQYF.

Only one count was recorded for this clone. The chain couples TRBV27 to TRBJ2-7; 9 nucleotides align to TRBD2. This CDR3 has 18 residues. Losses at the gene ends were 5 bases for V and 3 bases for J; bases not matched to a gene: 17. Germline V gene sequence: CDR1 MNHEY, CDR2 SMNVEV (reference sequence). This chain's CDR3 is CASSPPGVSGGGDYEQYF. Here the CDR3 DNA reads TGTGCCAGCAGTCCCCCCGGGGTTTCGGGCGGGGGGGACTACGAGCAGTACTTC.

The V gene is TRBV19, the J gene TRBJ1-1; D not resolved. Germline V gene sequence: CDR1 LNHDA, CDR2 SQIVND (reference sequence). The CDR3 contains 13 residues. Deletions cut 3 bases from V and 4 bases from J, with 9 bases between. CDR3 in amino acids: CASSIGVSTEAFF. The CDR3 region has the DNA TGTGCCAGTAGTATTGGGGTGAGCACTGAAGCTTTCTTT.

The chain joins TRBV7-3 to TRBJ2-7, with D perhaps matching TRBD1 or TRBD2 (6 bases each). V was trimmed by 5 bases and J by 6 bases, leaving 14 bases between them. The CDR3 covers 13 residues. Germline CDR1 and CDR2: SGHTA and FQGTGA. CDR3 bases: TGTGCCAGCAGCATGACGGGGGCTGGCGAGCAGTACTTC. Its translation is CASSMTGAGEQYF.

This sequence joins TRBV7-9 and TRBJ2-1; 9 bases align to TRBD2. The CDR3 has 15 amino acids. CDR1 SEHNR and CDR2 FQNEAQ come from the germline V gene (reference sequence). The trim removed 3 bases at V and 0 bases at J, leaving 0 bases unmatched. CDR3 nucleotide sequence: TGTGCCAGCAGCTTTAGCGGGGGCTCCTACAATGAGCAGTTCTTC. It specifies CASSFSGGSYNEQFF.

The genes are TRBV19 and TRBJ1-5; tentatively, D is TRBD1 (6 bases). V shed 7 bases and J shed 1 base, with 20 bases lying between them. The germline V gene encodes CDR1 LNHDA and CDR2 SQIVND (reference sequence). The CDR3 contains 17 residues. This CDR3 is CASTYTQGGESNQPQHF. The CDR3 bases are TGTGCCAGTACCTACACACAGGGAGGTGAAAGCAATCAGCCCCAGCATTTT. The complete variable domain, with remaining parts taken from reference TRBV19 and TRBJ1-5, reads DGGITQSPKYLFRKEGQNVTLSCEQNLNHDAMYWYRQDPGQGLRLIYYSQIVNDFQKGDIAEGYSVSREKKESFPLTVTSAQKNPTAFYLCASTYTQGGESNQPQHFGDGTRLSIL.

The chain has TRBV5-5 and TRBJ1-1; D may be TRBD1 (6 bases). V lost 2 bases, J lost 3 bases, and 11 bases lay in between. The CDR3 is 14 amino acids. CDR1 is SGHKS, CDR2 YYEKEE, per germline (reference sequence). The CDR3 spells CASSFQGGDTEAFF. CDR3 nucleotides: TGTGCCAGCAGCTTCCAAGGGGGGGACACTGAAGCTTTCTTT.

In its sample, this clone was seen a few times. The chain links TRBV6-6 to TRBJ2-5, with 8 nucleotides matching TRBD2. Germline assignment: CDR1 MNHNY and CDR2 SVGAGI (reference sequence). V dropped 9 bases and J dropped 2; count of bases not matched to a gene: 11. The CDR3 consists of 15 residues. CDR3 loop: CASSPGGKEQETQYF. As DNA, the CDR3 is TGTGCCAGTTCTCCGGGGGGGAAGGAGCAAGAGACCCAGTACTTC.

The DNA of the CDR3 is TGTGCCAGCAGCGCAGGGGTACGGGGCTTTGGAAACACCATATATTTT. This codes for CASSAGVRGFGNTIYF. V gene TRBV11-2 combines with J gene TRBJ1-3; perhaps TRBD1 as D (6 bases). Trimming pared 5 bases from V and 3 bases from J, leaving 17 bases between. The CDR3 length is 16 residues. Germline V gene lookup returns CDR1 SGHAT and CDR2 FQNNGV.

The V and J genes are TRBV29-1 and TRBJ2-1, with D tentatively TRBD1 (5 bases). V lost 4 bases and J lost 2, with 9 bases in between. The CDR3 length is 13 residues. Germline-derived CDR1 and CDR2 are SQVTM and ANQGSEA. The CDR3 is CSVAQQAYNEQFF. In nucleotides, the CDR3 is TGCAGCGTTGCTCAACAGGCCTACAATGAGCAGTTCTTC.

V usage is TRBV5-1 and J usage is TRBJ1-2; D might be TRBD1 (5 bases). CDR1 and CDR2 from the germline V gene are SGHRS and YFSETQ. With 5 bases removed from V and 3 bases from J, the gap between germline ends came to 14 bases. The CDR3 runs 14 residues. CDR3 sequence reads: CASRVGRGDYGYTF. In DNA form, the CDR3 reads TGCGCCAGCAGGGTTGGGCGAGGGGACTATGGCTACACCTTC.